One sample yielded the 7 T cell receptor beta chains listed below, sequenced in a study of shared clonotypes between healthy human individuals. Using immunoSEQ multiplex PCR, the repertoire was profiled, and TCRdb retains in-frame clones only, with some absent. The sample has under 600,000 clones, about 96% seen once. The specimen sequenced was naive CD4+ T cells sorted from blood. The subset here: CD45RA+ positively selected. These receptor sequences come from a woman aged 30 to 39 in good health.

V gene TRBV7-9 combines with J gene TRBJ1-1, with D tentatively TRBD1 (5 bases). CDR3 length: 14 amino acids. Germline V gene sequence: CDR1 SEHNR, CDR2 FQNEAQ (reference sequence). The germline V and J ends were trimmed by 3 bases and 0 bases, with 8 bases remaining between them. CDR3 residues: CASSFAQVNTEAFF. The CDR3 DNA follows: TGTGCCAGCAGCTTTGCACAGGTGAACACTGAAGCTTTCTTT.

The chain joins TRBV6-6 to TRBJ1-2; no clear D gene. The ends were cut back, 8 bases at V and 5 bases at J, with 12 bases in the middle. Germline values: CDR1 MNHNY, CDR2 SVGAGI (reference sequence). This CDR3 contains 12 residues. DNA of the CDR3: TGTGCCAGCTCAACGAATGGGTATGGCTACACCTTC. Encoded protein: CASSTNGYGYTF.

The chain employs TRBV5-4 and TRBJ2-7, with 10 bases matching TRBD1. V gave up 4 bases and J gave up 5 bases; unmatched junction bases: 9. Germline assignment: CDR1 SGHNT and CDR2 YYREEE (reference sequence). This CDR3 has 15 residues. The CDR3 sequence is CASSPRDRGPHEQYF. CDR3 coding DNA: TGTGCCAGCAGCCCCCGGGACAGGGGTCCCCACGAGCAGTACTTC.

The chain has TRBV10-3 and TRBJ2-3; tentatively, D is TRBD1 or TRBD2 (6 bases each). This CDR3 spans 12 amino acids. In germline, CDR1 is ENHRY, CDR2 SYGVKD. V was cut by 10 bases and J by 5 bases, with 13 bases left in between. As DNA, the CDR3 is TGTGCCACCGCGGAGGGGGGAGATACGCAGTATTTT. This codes for CATAEGGDTQYF.

This clone was observed a few times. The CDR3 loop reads CVGSRGGPEAFF. In DNA form, the CDR3 reads TGTGTCGGGAGCAGGGGGGGACCTGAAGCTTTCTTT. V usage is TRBV30 and J usage is TRBJ1-1, with 7 bases identical to TRBD1. CDR3 length: 12 residues. Germline V CDR1 and CDR2: GTSNPN, SVGIG (reference sequence).

The chain's CDR3 is CASSSDSRSQETQYF. The CDR3 DNA reads as TGTGCCAGTAGTAGTGACTCGCGGTCACAAGAGACCCAGTACTTC. This chain connects TRBV19 to TRBJ2-5; D not certain. Germline CDR1 reads LNHDA; CDR2 reads SQIVND (reference sequence). CDR3 size: 15 residues. V was pared by 4 bases and J by 2 bases, with 14 bases between.

V gene TRBV11-2 combines with J gene TRBJ2-7, with TRBD1 matching 8 bases. The CDR3 consists of 16 residues. Germline CDR1 and CDR2: SGHAT and FQNNGV. J was trimmed by 3 bases and V by 4 bases; bases with no gene match: 11. This chain's CDR3 is CASSYSVGQENYEQYF. The CDR3 nucleotides are TGTGCCAGCAGCTATAGTGTGGGACAGGAAAACTACGAGCAGTACTTC.